These T cell receptor beta chains were read from a single sample in a study of persistence of HIV-infected CD4 T cells. Only in-frame clones appear in the TCRdb table, and some are missing; sequencing was by immunoSEQ multiplex PCR. The sample gives some 7,000 clones, 79% of which show up once; approximately 70% is in the top ten. Their recognized antigens are unknown. The sample was CD4+ T cells sorted from PBMCs after 18-hour stimulation, taken from a patient who received antiretroviral therapy. All receptors come from an adult woman with HIV who was CMV-seropositive. Both conserved end residues are part of each CDR3. Fields, in order: D gene, clone size, V gene, J gene, CDR3 protein, CDR3 DNA. D genes are given only for firm matches. Clone size is given for some rows only: seen once, a few or many times, or a class if the clone is expanded.

>TRBD1|-|TRBV29-1|TRBJ2-3
CSVGRGQGLDTQYF
TGCAGCGTGGGGAGGGGACAGGGGCTAGATACGCAGTATTTT
>-|-|TRBV5-6|TRBJ2-2
CASSRDSEGFSGELFF
TGTGCCAGCAGCCGGGACTCGGAGGGGTTCTCCGGGGAGCTGTTTTTT
>-|-|TRBV19|TRBJ2-5
CASSTPTGAPSGGTQYF
TGTGCCAGTAGTACCCCGACAGGAGCTCCAAGTGGGGGGACCCAGTACTTC
>-|once|TRBV4-3|TRBJ2-5
CASSQDTGGPWETQYF
TGCGCCAGCAGCCAAGATACGGGGGGCCCTTGGGAGACCCAGTACTTC
>TRBD2|-|TRBV5-5|TRBJ2-1
CASSSGLAGGSEQFF
TGTGCCAGCAGCTCTGGACTAGCGGGAGGTAGTGAGCAGTTCTTC
>TRBD2|-|TRBV4-1|TRBJ2-2
CASSWSGTSVGGELFF
TGCGCCAGCAGCTGGTCCGGGACTAGCGTAGGCGGGGAGCTGTTTTTT
>TRBD1|-|TRBV3-1/TRBV3-2|TRBJ1-2
CASSSGQGYGYTF
TGTGCCAGCAGCTCCGGACAGGGCTATGGCTACACCTTC
>TRBD1|-|TRBV29-1|TRBJ1-1
CSVSGQSNTEAFF
TGCAGCGTTTCGGGACAGTCGAACACTGAAGCTTTCTTT
>-|-|TRBV6-5|TRBJ2-7
CASRTGGGYEQYF
TGTGCCAGCAGAACAGGGGGGGGCTACGAGCAGTACTTC
>-|-|TRBV30|TRBJ1-5
CAWSGGGLNQPQHF
TGTGCCTGGAGTGGTGGAGGATTGAATCAGCCCCAGCATTTT
>TRBD2|-|TRBV10-3|TRBJ2-2
CAISQSTGLAGGRTGELFF
TGTGCCATCAGTCAAAGTACGGGACTAGCGGGGGGCAGAACCGGGGAGCTGTTTTTT
>TRBD1|-|TRBV7-3|TRBJ1-1
CASSTSRQGNTEAFF
TGTGCCAGCAGCACCTCCAGACAGGGTAACACTGAAGCTTTCTTT
>-|-|TRBV19|TRBJ1-1
CASSRPGQRSTEAFF
TGTGCCAGTAGTCGACCTGGACAGAGGAGCACTGAAGCTTTCTTT
>-|-|TRBV2|TRBJ1-2
CASRLGPNYGYTF
TGTGCCAGCAGATTGGGTCCTAACTATGGCTACACCTTC
>-|-|TRBV9|TRBJ1-3
CASSVEGGNTIYF
TGTGCCAGCAGCGTAGAAGGTGGAAACACCATATATTTT
>-|-|TRBV21-1|TRBJ1-1
CASSPKKGMRWGKNTEAFF
TGTGCCAGCAGCCCAAAAAAAGGGATGAGGTGGGGTAAGAACACTGAAGCTTTCTTT
>-|-|TRBV3-1/TRBV3-2|TRBJ2-5
CASSPTRWETQYF
TGTGCCAGCAGCCCCACGAGGTGGGAGACCCAGTACTTC
>-|-|TRBV6-1|TRBJ1-2
CASSERKNYGYTF
TGTGCCAGCAGTGAACGTAAAAACTATGGCTACACCTTC
>-|-|TRBV28|TRBJ2-1
CASRGPYNEQFF
TGTGCCAGCAGAGGCCCCTACAATGAGCAGTTCTTC
>TRBD1|-|TRBV2|TRBJ1-5
CASSREITGTGVNQPQHF
TGTGCCAGCAGCCGGGAAATCACCGGGACAGGGGTAAATCAGCCCCAGCATTTT
>-|-|TRBV18|TRBJ1-1
CASSPWTVMNTEAFF
TGTGCCAGCTCACCCTGGACAGTAATGAACACTGAAGCTTTCTTT
>-|few|TRBV6-5|TRBJ1-4
CASSYGAVSEKLFF
TGTGCCAGCAGTTATGGAGCAGTGAGTGAAAAACTGTTTTTT
>-|-|TRBV7-6|TRBJ1-2
CASSLDPGVKDIYGYTF
TGTGCCAGCAGCTTAGACCCCGGCGTAAAGGATATCTATGGCTACACCTTC
>-|-|TRBV6-5|TRBJ1-1
CASTRGEAFF
TGTGCCAGCACCCGAGGGGAAGCTTTCTTT
>-|-|TRBV5-1|TRBJ1-1
CASSKQGNTEAFF
TGCGCCAGCAGCAAACAGGGGAACACTGAAGCTTTCTTT
>-|-|TRBV19|TRBJ2-3
CASSHVGPTDTQYF
TGTGCCAGTAGCCATGTGGGCCCCACAGATACGCAGTATTTT
>-|once|TRBV5-1|TRBJ1-1
CASSFTPGYGTEAFF
TGCGCCAGCAGTTTCACACCGGGCTACGGCACTGAAGCTTTCTTT
>-|-|TRBV6-6|TRBJ1-5
CASSSDRYQPQHF
TGTGCCAGCAGTTCGGACAGATATCAGCCCCAGCATTTT
>-|-|TRBV2|TRBJ1-1
CASTPFRGRTEAFF
TGTGCCAGCACCCCCTTCCGGGGCCGGACTGAAGCTTTCTTT
>TRBD1|once|TRBV6-5|TRBJ2-7
CASSISTGLEQYF
TGTGCCAGCAGTATATCGACAGGGCTCGAGCAGTACTTC
>-|-|TRBV24-1|TRBJ2-7
CATSDLGDRDCEQYF
TGTGCCACCAGTGATTTGGGAGACAGGGACTGCGAGCAGTACTTC
>TRBD2|-|TRBV6-5|TRBJ2-7
CASQGTSGSHEQYF
TGTGCCAGCCAGGGGACTAGCGGGAGTCACGAGCAGTACTTC
>-|few|TRBV29-1|TRBJ2-7
CSVEGEVAGASYEQYF
TGCAGCGTTGAAGGGGAGGTGGCAGGGGCTTCCTACGAGCAGTACTTC
>TRBD1|-|TRBV29-1|TRBJ1-2
CSAVGEGQGQGYTF
TGCAGCGCTGTGGGGGAGGGACAGGGGCAAGGCTACACCTTC
>-|-|TRBV10-3|TRBJ1-5
CAISESSDQPQHF
TGTGCCATCAGTGAGTCCAGCGATCAGCCCCAGCATTTT
>-|-|TRBV7-8|TRBJ1-2
CASSLEPEGEYGYTF
TGTGCCAGCAGCTTAGAGCCCGAAGGCGAGTATGGCTACACCTTC
>-|-|TRBV7-8|TRBJ2-2
CASSYINTGELFF
TGTGCCAGCAGCTACATCAACACCGGGGAGCTGTTTTTT
>TRBD2|once|TRBV5-4|TRBJ2-2
CASSLAGGANTGELFF
TGTGCCAGCAGCTTGGCCGGGGGGGCGAACACCGGGGAGCTGTTTTTT
>-|-|TRBV5-1|TRBJ1-1
CASSLRPGGTNTEAFF
TGCGCCAGCAGCTTGAGACCGGGGGGAACTAACACTGAAGCTTTCTTT
>TRBD1|-|TRBV4-1|TRBJ1-1
CASSLPGGPNTEAFF
TGCGCCAGCAGCCTGCCAGGGGGCCCGAACACTGAAGCTTTCTTT
>TRBD1|-|TRBV19|TRBJ1-1
CASSIGAGTGTFEAFF
TGTGCCAGTAGTATCGGGGCCGGGACAGGGACTTTTGAAGCTTTCTTT
>TRBD2|-|TRBV7-8|TRBJ2-3
CASSSQRGGRPDTQYF
TGTGCCAGCAGTTCACAGCGGGGGGGCCGGCCAGATACGCAGTATTTT
>-|-|TRBV25-1|TRBJ2-1
CASSGKDQTLRGEQFF
TGTGCCAGCAGTGGAAAGGACCAAACCTTGAGGGGGGAGCAGTTCTTC
>-|-|TRBV6-2/TRBV6-3|TRBJ2-3
CASSYGGRPSTDTQYF
TGTGCCAGCAGTTACGGTGGGCGGCCTAGCACAGATACGCAGTATTTT
>-|-|TRBV5-1|TRBJ2-5
CASSLGPGRSGETQYF
TGCGCCAGCAGCTTGGGGCCAGGACGGTCGGGAGAGACCCAGTACTTC
>TRBD1|-|TRBV19|TRBJ1-5
CASSKSGQPNQPQHF
TGTGCCAGTAGTAAATCGGGACAGCCTAATCAGCCCCAGCATTTT